This T cell receptor (beta chain) stems from a study of T-cell reconstitution after alpha-beta-depleted transplantation in children. The V end lost 4 bases, the J end lost 0 bases, and 10 bases lay between the germline ends. The CDR3 contains 14 residues. Germline V gene sequence: CDR1 SQVTM, CDR2 ANQGSEA. The library targeted TCRbeta and was prepared with unique molecular identifiers. Each CDR3 protein gets one entry after TCRdb re-called the PCR reads with MiXCR. Of fewer than 1 million distinct CDR3 sequences in the sample, 16% were seen once. The receptor's source is a male patient aged 10 to 17 who had a stem cell transplant for acute lymphoblastic leukemia, so the T cells may come from the graft donor. This chain uses TRBV29-1 with TRBJ1-3; D is ambiguous. This material consisted of PBMCs, mostly from graft donor cells, taken 360 days after TCRalphabeta/CD19-depleted stem cell transplant. CDR3 nucleotide sequence: TGCAGCGTTGCGGATGCGGTCTCTGGAAACACCATATATTTT. It is translated as CSVADAVSGNTIYF.